Following are 5 T cell receptor beta chains from one sample sequenced in a study of blood T cells in healthy people across ages. The authors ran a second PCR of 7 to 11 cycles using a sample-barcoded 5' primer and a J-beta primer mix. TCRdb used MiXCR to reprocess the 5' RACE reads, holding one entry per CDR3 protein. The sample shows about 900,000 distinct CDR3 sequences, around 46% of them seen only once. Sequencing was performed on blood. The receptors here all came from a man aged 30 to 39 in good health.

The chain joins TRBV7-8 to TRBJ1-1; D call uncertain. The V gene's germline CDR1 is SGHVS and CDR2 FQNEAQ. V was trimmed by 2 bases and J by 4 bases, leaving 17 bases between them. The CDR3 length is 16 residues. This CDR3 reads CASSLIGMGLATEAFF. CDR3 sequence (DNA): TGTGCCAGCAGCTTAATTGGAATGGGGTTGGCCACTGAAGCTTTCTTT.

This clonotype was detected once. CDR3 protein: CASSVTDYEQYF. The CDR3 DNA reads as TGTGCCAGCAGCGTGACAGACTACGAGCAGTACTTC. The chain employs TRBV9 and TRBJ2-7; D perhaps matches TRBD1 (5 bases). Between the trimmed V and J ends, which lost 2 bases and 3 bases, there was a span of 6 bases. This CDR3 is built from 12 residues. Germline CDR1 SGDLS, CDR2 YYNGEE.

This chain links TRBV5-1 with TRBJ2-1, with 9 nucleotides matching TRBD2. Trimming removed 4 bases from V and 6 bases from J; junction bases left unmatched: 8. Germline lookup yields CDR1 SGHRS and CDR2 YFSETQ. This CDR3 is 15 amino acids long. CDR3 nucleotides: TGCGCCAGCAGCGGAAGCGGGGGGATCATCAATGAGCAGTTCTTC. This encodes CASSGSGGIINEQFF.

The CDR3 sequence: CASSLRPGPYNEQFF. The CDR3 DNA sequence: TGTGCCAGCAGTCTCCGACCAGGGCCTTACAATGAGCAGTTCTTC. The chain is built from TRBV12-3 or TRBV12-4 and TRBJ2-1, with D perhaps matching TRBD1 (5 bases). The V end was cut by 5 bases, the J end by 4 bases, with 15 bases between. CDR3 length: 15 residues.

This clonotype was detected many times. This chain links TRBV29-1 with TRBJ1-4; D gene unclear. V was shortened by 7 bases and J by 6 bases, with 12 bases between the two germline ends. This CDR3 has 12 residues. Looked up from germline, CDR1 is SQVTM and CDR2 is ANQGSEA. The CDR3 DNA reads TGCAGCGCTGGGGAAGGCCATGAAAAACTGTTTTTT. Protein product: CSAGEGHEKLFF.